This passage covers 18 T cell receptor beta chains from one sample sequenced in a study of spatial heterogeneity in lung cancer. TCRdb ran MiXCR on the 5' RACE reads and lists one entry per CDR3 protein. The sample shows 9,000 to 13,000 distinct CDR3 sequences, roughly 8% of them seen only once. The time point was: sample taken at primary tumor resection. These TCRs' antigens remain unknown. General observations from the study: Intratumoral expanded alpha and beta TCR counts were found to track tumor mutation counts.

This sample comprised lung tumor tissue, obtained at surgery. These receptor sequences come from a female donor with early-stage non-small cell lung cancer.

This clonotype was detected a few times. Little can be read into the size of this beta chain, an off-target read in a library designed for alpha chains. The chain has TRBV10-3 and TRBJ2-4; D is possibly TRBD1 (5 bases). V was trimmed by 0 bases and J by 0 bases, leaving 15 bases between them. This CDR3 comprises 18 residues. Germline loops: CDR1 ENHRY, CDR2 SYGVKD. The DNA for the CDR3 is TGTGCCATCAGTGAGTCGTGGGCAGGGCGCCTAGCCAAAAACATTCAGTACTTC. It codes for CAISESWAGRLAKNIQYF.

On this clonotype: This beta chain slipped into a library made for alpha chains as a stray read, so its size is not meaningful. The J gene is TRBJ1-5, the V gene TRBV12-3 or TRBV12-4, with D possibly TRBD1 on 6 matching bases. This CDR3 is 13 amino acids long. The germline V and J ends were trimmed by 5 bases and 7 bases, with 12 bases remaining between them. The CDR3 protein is CASSRTDAQPQHF. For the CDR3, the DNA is TGTGCCAGCAGTCGGACAGATGCCCAGCCCCAGCATTTT.

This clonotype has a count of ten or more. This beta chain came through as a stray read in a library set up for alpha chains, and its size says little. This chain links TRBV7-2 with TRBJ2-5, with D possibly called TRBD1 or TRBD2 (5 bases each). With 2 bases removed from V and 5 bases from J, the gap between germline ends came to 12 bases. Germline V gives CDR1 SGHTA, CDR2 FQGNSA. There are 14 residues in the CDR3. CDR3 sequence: CASSLRWGSETQYF. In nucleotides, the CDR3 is TGTGCCAGCAGCTTAAGGTGGGGGTCTGAGACCCAGTACTTC.

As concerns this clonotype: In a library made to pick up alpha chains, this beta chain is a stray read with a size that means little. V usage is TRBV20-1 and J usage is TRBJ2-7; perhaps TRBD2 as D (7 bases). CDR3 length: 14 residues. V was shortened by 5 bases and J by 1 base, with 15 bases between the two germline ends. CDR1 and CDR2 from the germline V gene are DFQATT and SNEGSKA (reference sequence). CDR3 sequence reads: CSASSGGQSYEQYF. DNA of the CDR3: TGCAGTGCTTCGTCGGGGGGCCAATCCTACGAGCAGTACTTC.

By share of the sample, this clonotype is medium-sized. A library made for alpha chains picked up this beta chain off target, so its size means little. CDR3: CSAKGGLDTGELFF. The CDR3 coding sequence is TGCAGTGCAAAGGGGGGTTTGGACACCGGGGAGCTGTTTTTT. The chain recombines TRBV20-1 with TRBJ2-2, with D perhaps being TRBD1 or TRBD2 (6 bases each). Trimming removed 6 bases from V and 3 bases from J, with 14 bases in between. Germline CDR1 reads DFQATT; CDR2 reads SNEGSKA (reference sequence). The CDR3 has 14 residues.

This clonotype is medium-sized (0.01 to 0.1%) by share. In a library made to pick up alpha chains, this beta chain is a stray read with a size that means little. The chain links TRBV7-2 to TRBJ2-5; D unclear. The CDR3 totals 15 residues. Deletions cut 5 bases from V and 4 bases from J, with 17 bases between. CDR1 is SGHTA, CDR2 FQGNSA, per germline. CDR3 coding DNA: TGTGCCAGCAGCGCCCGTCCCGAATTATTAGAGACCCAGTACTTC. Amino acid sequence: CASSARPELLETQYF. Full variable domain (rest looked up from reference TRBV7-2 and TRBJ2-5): GAGVSQSPSNKVTEKGKDVELRCDPISGHTALYWYRQSLGQGLEFLIYFQGNSAPDKSGLPSDRFSAERTGGSVSTLTIQRTQQEDSAVYLCASSARPELLETQYFGPGTRLLVL.

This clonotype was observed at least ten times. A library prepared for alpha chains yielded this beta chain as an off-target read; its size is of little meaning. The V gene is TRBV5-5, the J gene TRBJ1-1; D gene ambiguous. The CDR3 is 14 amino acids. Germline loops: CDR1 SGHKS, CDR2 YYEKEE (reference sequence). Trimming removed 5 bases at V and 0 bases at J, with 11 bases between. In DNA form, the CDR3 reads TGTGCCAGCAGTCTCAATATTCTGAACACTGAAGCTTTCTTT. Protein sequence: CASSLNILNTEAFF.

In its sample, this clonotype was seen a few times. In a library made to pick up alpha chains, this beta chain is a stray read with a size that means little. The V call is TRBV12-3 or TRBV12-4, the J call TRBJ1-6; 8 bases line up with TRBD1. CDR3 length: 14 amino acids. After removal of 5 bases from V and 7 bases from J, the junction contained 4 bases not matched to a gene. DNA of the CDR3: TGTGCCAGCAGTGGACAGGGAGACAATTCACCCCTCCACTTT. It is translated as CASSGQGDNSPLHF.

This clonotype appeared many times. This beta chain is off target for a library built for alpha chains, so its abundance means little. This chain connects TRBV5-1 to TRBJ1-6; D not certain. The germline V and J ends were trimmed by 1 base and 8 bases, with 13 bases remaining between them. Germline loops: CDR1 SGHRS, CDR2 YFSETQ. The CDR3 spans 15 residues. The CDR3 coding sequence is TGCGCCAGCAGCTTGCTCCCTTCCCTGGATTCACCCCTCCACTTT. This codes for CASSLLPSLDSPLHF.

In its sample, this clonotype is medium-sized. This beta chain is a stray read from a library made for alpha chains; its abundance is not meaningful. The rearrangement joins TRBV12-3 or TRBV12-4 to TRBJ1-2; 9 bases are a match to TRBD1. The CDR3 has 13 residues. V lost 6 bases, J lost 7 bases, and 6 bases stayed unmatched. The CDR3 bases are TGTGCCAGCAGCCCTCGGGACAGGGTTGGCTACACCTTC. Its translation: CASSPRDRVGYTF.

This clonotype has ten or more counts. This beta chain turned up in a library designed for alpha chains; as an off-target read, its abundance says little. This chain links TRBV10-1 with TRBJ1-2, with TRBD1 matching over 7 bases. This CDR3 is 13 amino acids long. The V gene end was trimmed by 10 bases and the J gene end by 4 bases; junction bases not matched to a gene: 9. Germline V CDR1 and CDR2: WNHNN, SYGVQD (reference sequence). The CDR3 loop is CATSGQTSYGYTF. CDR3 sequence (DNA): TGCGCCACCTCGGGACAGACCTCCTATGGCTACACCTTC.

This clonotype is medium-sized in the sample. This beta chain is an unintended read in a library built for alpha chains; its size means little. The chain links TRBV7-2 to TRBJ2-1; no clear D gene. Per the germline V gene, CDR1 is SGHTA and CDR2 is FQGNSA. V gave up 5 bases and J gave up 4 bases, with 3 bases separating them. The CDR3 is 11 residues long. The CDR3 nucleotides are TGTGCCAGCAGCCCATACAATGAGCAGTTCTTC. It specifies CASSPYNEQFF.

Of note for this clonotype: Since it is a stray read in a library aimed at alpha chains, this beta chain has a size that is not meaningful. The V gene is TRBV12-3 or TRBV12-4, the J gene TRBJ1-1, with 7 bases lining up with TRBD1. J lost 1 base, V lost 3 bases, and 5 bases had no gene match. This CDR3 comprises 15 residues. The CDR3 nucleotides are TGTGCCAGCAGTTTTACAGGGGTAGAGAACACTGAAGCTTTCTTT. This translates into CASSFTGVENTEAFF.

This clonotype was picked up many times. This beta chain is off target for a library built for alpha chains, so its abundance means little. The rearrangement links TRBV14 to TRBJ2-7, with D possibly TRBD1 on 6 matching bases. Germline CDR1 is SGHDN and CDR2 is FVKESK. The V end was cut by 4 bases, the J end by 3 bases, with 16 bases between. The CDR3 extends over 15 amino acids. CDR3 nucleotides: TGTGCCAGCAGCCCGCTCAGGGGCAGGGACTACGAGCAGTACTTC. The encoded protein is CASSPLRGRDYEQYF.

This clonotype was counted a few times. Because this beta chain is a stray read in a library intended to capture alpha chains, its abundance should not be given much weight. In nucleotides, the CDR3 is TGTGCCAGTAGTACCGGGACAGGGTATTCACCCCTCCACTTT. Translation: CASSTGTGYSPLHF. The chain carries TRBV6-6 and TRBJ1-6; 9 bases fit TRBD1. This CDR3 is 14 amino acids long. CDR1 and CDR2 (germline): MNHNY, SVGAGI (reference sequence). The V gene end was trimmed by 9 bases and the J gene end by 8 bases; junction bases not matched to a gene: 8.

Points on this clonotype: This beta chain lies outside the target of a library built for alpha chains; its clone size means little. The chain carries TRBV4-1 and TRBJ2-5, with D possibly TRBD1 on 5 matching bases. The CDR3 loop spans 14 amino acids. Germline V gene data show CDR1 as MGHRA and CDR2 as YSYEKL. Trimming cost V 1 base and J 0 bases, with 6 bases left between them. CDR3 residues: CASSQGQYQETQYF. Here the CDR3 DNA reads TGCGCCAGCAGCCAAGGACAGTACCAAGAGACCCAGTACTTC.

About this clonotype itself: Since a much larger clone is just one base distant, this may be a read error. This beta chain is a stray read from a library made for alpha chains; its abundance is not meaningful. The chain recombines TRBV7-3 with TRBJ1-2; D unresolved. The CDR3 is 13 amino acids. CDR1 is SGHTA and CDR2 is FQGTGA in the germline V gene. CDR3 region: CVSSLTGGSGYTF. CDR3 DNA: TGTGTCAGCAGCTTAACGGGCGGGAGTGGCTACACCTTC.

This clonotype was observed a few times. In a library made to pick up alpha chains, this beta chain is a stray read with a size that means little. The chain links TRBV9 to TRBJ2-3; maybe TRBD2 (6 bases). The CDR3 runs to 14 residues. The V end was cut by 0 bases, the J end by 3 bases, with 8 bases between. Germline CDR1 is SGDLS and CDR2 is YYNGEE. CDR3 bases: TGTGCCAGCAGCGTAGTTGGAGGGACAGATACGCAGTATTTT. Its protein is CASSVVGGTDTQYF.